A single sample gave rise to the 5 T cell receptor beta chains below, sequenced in a study of shared clonotypes between healthy human individuals. Assay used: immunoSEQ multiplex PCR; TCRdb lists only in-frame clones, some missing. The sample lists about 820,000 clones; over 90% were seen once. As defined, naive CD8 cells were CD45RO-negative and positively selected for CCR7, with terminally differentiated effector memory CD45RA+ cells excluded. The sample taken for sequencing was naive CD8+ T cells sorted from blood. The origin of the receptors is a man under 40 in good health.

The V and J genes are TRBV25-1 and TRBJ1-5; the D is unclear. CDR3 size: 14 residues. Trimming took 1 base from V and 1 from J, leaving 5 bases between them. Germline V gene lookup returns CDR1 MGHDK and CDR2 SYGVNS. The chain's CDR3 is CASSELGSNQPQHF. CDR3 nucleotides: TGTGCCAGCAGTGAATTGGGCAGCAATCAGCCCCAGCATTTT.

CDR3 sequence (DNA): TGCGCCAGCAGCTCGACAGGGGGCGCTCCGGACGAGCAGTACTTC. Translated: CASSSTGGAPDEQYF. The chain recombines TRBV5-1 with TRBJ2-7; 10 bases agree with TRBD1. CDR3 length: 15 residues. Germline V gives CDR1 SGHRS, CDR2 YFSETQ. The V segment lost 3 bases and the J segment 5 bases; nucleotides outside the gene matches: 8.

The V and J genes are TRBV28 and TRBJ1-5; the D gene is possibly TRBD1 (6 bases). The CDR3 totals 14 residues. V gave up 1 base and J gave up 5 bases, with 9 bases separating them. Germline values: CDR1 MDHEN, CDR2 SYDVKM. CDR3 region: CASSLYREYQPQHF. The CDR3 nucleotides read TGTGCCAGCAGTTTATACAGGGAGTATCAGCCCCAGCATTTT.

The V and J genes are TRBV15 and TRBJ2-5; possibly TRBD2 for D (7 bases). Germline V lookup: CDR1 LNHNV, CDR2 YYDKDF (reference sequence). This CDR3 has 13 amino acids. V lost 8 bases to trimming and J lost 7 bases, with 17 bases between them. CDR3 DNA: TGTGCCACCCTACAGAGGGGGGGAGGGACCCAGTACTTC. It translates to CATLQRGGGTQYF.

CDR3 residues: CASSEGLRTGLGTGELFF. The CDR3 bases are TGTGCCAGCAGTGAGGGGCTGAGGACAGGGTTGGGGACCGGGGAGCTGTTTTTT. The rearrangement uses TRBV6-1 and TRBJ2-2; TRBD1 aligns across 8 bases. The CDR3 is made up of 18 amino acids. Germline V gene lookup returns CDR1 MNHNS and CDR2 SASEGT. V lost 3 bases, J lost 5 bases, and 14 bases stayed unmatched.